One and the same sample provided the 27 T cell receptor beta chains below, sequenced in a study of ipilimumab plus nivolumab after autologous stem cell transplantation. Produced via immunoSEQ multiplex PCR; TCRdb's table is partial and in-frame only. The sample consists of more than 20,000 clones, over 70% of them appearing once. This material consisted of PBMCs, taken in a trial of ipilimumab plus nivolumab as post-transplant consolidation. The receptors were sampled from a male donor with diffuse large B-cell lymphoma.

This clone was detected only a few times. V gene TRBV4-1 combines with J gene TRBJ2-4; 9 bases line up with TRBD1. Germline trimming cut 1 base from V and 5 bases from J; bases unmatched to any gene: 3. CDR1 and CDR2 from the germline V gene are MGHRA and YSYEKL. The CDR3 spans 15 residues. This chain's CDR3 is CASSQVGTGQNIQYF. For the CDR3, the DNA is TGCGCCAGCAGCCAAGTGGGGACAGGGCAAAACATTCAGTACTTC.

The chain uses TRBV2 and TRBJ1-4; no definite D call. Per the germline V gene, CDR1 is SNHLY and CDR2 is FYNNEI. This CDR3 spans 11 amino acids. Trimming shortened V by 3 bases and J by 8 bases, and 4 bases separated the two germline ends. The CDR3 nucleotides are TGTGCCAGCAGTGAGGGGGAAAAACTGTTTTTT. The encoded protein is CASSEGEKLFF. The variable domain in full, with the rest retrieved from reference TRBV2 and TRBJ1-4, is EPEVTQTPSHQVTQMGQEVILRCVPISNHLYFYWYRQILGQKVEFLVSFYNNEISEKSEIFDDQFSVERPDGSNFTLKIRSTKLEDSAMYFCASSEGEKLFFGSGTQLSVL.

The CDR3 is CASSLGVSGANYGYTF. The DNA of the CDR3 is TGTGCCAGCAGCTTAGGTGTGTCGGGAGCTAACTATGGCTACACCTTC. This chain uses TRBV13 with TRBJ1-2; D is unclear. The V gene lost 0 bases and the J gene lost 0 bases, with 11 bases spanning the gap. CDR3 length: 16 amino acids. Germline CDR1 reads PRHDT; CDR2 reads FYEKMQ (reference sequence).

This chain joins TRBV18 and TRBJ2-3, with D unclear. Per germline, CDR1 KGHSH and CDR2 LQKENI. The CDR3 runs to 15 residues. Between the trimmed V and J ends, which lost 3 bases and 2 bases, there was a span of 12 bases. CDR3 sequence reads: CASSPSPTTTDTQYF. CDR3 nucleotides: TGTGCCAGCTCACCTAGTCCCACCACCACAGATACGCAGTATTTT. The complete variable domain, with remaining parts taken from reference TRBV18 and TRBJ2-3, reads NAGVMQNPRHLVRRRGQEARLRCSPMKGHSHVYWYRQLPEEGLKFMVYLQKENIIDESGMPKERFSAEFPKEGPSILRIQQVVRGDSAAYFCASSPSPTTTDTQYFGPGTRLTVL.

V gene TRBV19 combines with J gene TRBJ2-7, with D possibly being TRBD2 (6 bases). This CDR3 has 16 amino acids. V lost 3 bases and J lost 1, with 16 bases in between. The V gene's germline CDR1 is LNHDA and CDR2 SQIVND (reference sequence). This CDR3 is CASSIAGGAGSYEQYF. The CDR3 DNA is TGTGCCAGTAGTATCGCTGGCGGGGCAGGGTCCTACGAGCAGTACTTC.

The V gene is TRBV30, the J gene TRBJ2-7; TRBD1 might be the D (6 bases). With 1 base removed from V and 2 bases from J, the gap between germline ends came to 18 bases. The CDR3 totals 16 residues. CDR1 and CDR2 from the germline V gene are GTSNPN and SVGIG (reference sequence). In DNA form, the CDR3 reads TGTGCCTGGAGTGACACCCCGGACAGACCCACCTACGAGCAGTACTTC. Protein: CAWSDTPDRPTYEQYF.

The chain combines TRBV2 with TRBJ1-1; unclear D gene. Trimming cost V 2 bases and J 10 bases, with 11 bases left between them. There are 12 residues in the CDR3. Germline loops: CDR1 SNHLY, CDR2 FYNNEI. DNA for the CDR3: TGTGCCAGCAGTGAATTTATTACGGGAGCTTTCTTT. It yields the protein CASSEFITGAFF.

The chain combines TRBV7-9 with TRBJ1-1; D is ambiguous. The length of the CDR3 is 15 residues. V shed 5 bases and J shed 7 bases, with 20 bases lying between them. Germline V gene data show CDR1 as SEHNR and CDR2 as FQNEAQ (reference sequence). CDR3 bases: TGTGCCAGCAGCCCCCCCCCGCGGTTTGGGAATGAAGCTTTCTTT. Amino acids: CASSPPPRFGNEAFF. Full variable domain (remainder filled in from reference TRBV7-9 and TRBJ1-1): DTGVSQNPRHKITKRGQNVTFRCDPISEHNRLYWYRQTLGQGPEFLTYFQNEAQLEKSRLLSDRFSAERPKGSFSTLEIQRTEQGDSAMYLCASSPPPRFGNEAFFGQGTRLTVV.

This chain uses TRBV7-6 with TRBJ1-1; D gene uncertain. CDR1 is SGHVS, CDR2 FNYEAQ, per germline. V lost 5 bases and J 3 bases, leaving 10 bases between the germline ends. The CDR3 is 13 residues long. The CDR3, as DNA: TGTGCCAGCAGCCGCCAGTGGGACACTGAAGCTTTCTTT. The encoded protein is CASSRQWDTEAFF.

J is TRBJ2-7 and V is TRBV10-3; D gene uncertain. CDR3 length: 11 amino acids. V was trimmed by 6 bases and J by 7 bases, leaving 10 bases between them. Germline CDR1 is ENHRY and CDR2 is SYGVKD. This chain's CDR3 is CAIRSLEEQYF. The CDR3 DNA is TGTGCCATCAGGAGCCTAGAGGAGCAGTACTTC.

This rearrangement joins TRBV4-3 to TRBJ1-2, with a tentative D call TRBD1 (5 bases). Germline V gene sequence: CDR1 LGHNA, CDR2 YSLEER. This CDR3 is built from 15 residues. V lost 7 bases to trimming and J lost 2 bases, with 17 bases between them. The CDR3 DNA is TGCGCCAGCAAGGCGGGGCTCGGAGCAAACTATGGCTACACCTTC. This sequence encodes CASKAGLGANYGYTF.

This chain uses TRBV6-6 with TRBJ1-1; D call uncertain. The CDR3 consists of 14 residues. Trimming stripped 4 bases from V and 0 bases from J, with 9 bases between. Germline values: CDR1 MNHNY, CDR2 SVGAGI (reference sequence). CDR3 amino acids: CASSSDTLNTEAFF. CDR3 in DNA: TGTGCCAGCAGTTCTGACACCCTGAACACTGAAGCTTTCTTT.

The chain recombines TRBV5-1 with TRBJ2-6; tentatively, D is TRBD2 (5 bases). Germline V CDR1 and CDR2: SGHRS, YFSETQ. Trimming removed 2 bases at V and 4 bases at J, with 7 bases between. CDR3 length: 14 amino acids. The CDR3 loop reads CASSFREGANVLTF. The CDR3 coding sequence is TGCGCCAGCAGCTTCCGGGAAGGGGCCAACGTCCTGACTTTC.

V gene TRBV18 combines with J gene TRBJ2-2; possible D gene TRBD1, 5 bases. The V end lost 3 bases, the J end lost 6 bases, and 11 bases lay between the germline ends. This CDR3 has 14 residues. Germline assignment: CDR1 KGHSH and CDR2 LQKENI. The CDR3 protein is CASSPNTGSGELFF. The CDR3 bases are TGTGCCAGCTCACCGAATACAGGATCCGGGGAGCTGTTTTTT.

The chain is built from TRBV28 and TRBJ1-2, with TRBD1 identical over 7 bases. Germline CDR1 MDHEN, CDR2 SYDVKM. The CDR3 contains 14 residues. V lost 7 bases, J lost 2 bases, and 7 bases stayed unmatched. The CDR3 DNA sequence: TGTGCCAGCATCGCAGGGGGTTACAACTATGGCTACACCTTC. Translating gives CASIAGGYNYGYTF.

The J gene is TRBJ2-1, the V gene TRBV5-1, with TRBD1 matching over 7 bases. The germline CDR1 and CDR2 sequences are SGHRS and YFSETQ. The length of the CDR3 is 15 residues. J lost 9 bases, V lost 1 base, and 10 bases had no gene match. The DNA for the CDR3 is TGCGCCAGCAGCTTGTCGGGAAGACAGGGTGGTGAGCAGTTCTTC. Translating it yields CASSLSGRQGGEQFF. Variable domain in full (rest from reference TRBV5-1 and TRBJ2-1): KAGVTQTPRYLIKTRGQQVTLSCSPISGHRSVSWYQQTPGQGLQFLFEYFSETQRNKGNFPGRFSGRQFSNSRSEMNVSTLELGDSALYLCASSLSGRQGGEQFFGPGTRLTVL.

The V and J genes are TRBV7-3 and TRBJ2-7, with 7 nucleotides matching TRBD2. Germline CDR1 reads SGHTA; CDR2 reads FQGTGA. The CDR3 is 12 amino acids. Trimming at V came to 5 bases and at J to 6 bases, leaving 4 bases not matched to a gene. The DNA of the CDR3 is TGTGCCAGCAGCCCAGGGACTATCGAGCAGTACTTC. Translated: CASSPGTIEQYF.

This clone was picked up many times. The chain joins TRBV11-2 to TRBJ2-7; maybe TRBD2 (6 bases). Germline loops: CDR1 SGHAT, CDR2 FQNNGV. With 5 bases removed from V and 3 bases from J, the gap between germline ends came to 20 bases. This CDR3 is 16 amino acids long. The CDR3 coding sequence is TGTGCCAGCAGCCCCTTGGGGGGAAAGGATTACTACGAGCAGTACTTC. Translation: CASSPLGGKDYYEQYF.

This chain joins TRBV5-4 and TRBJ2-5; the D call may be TRBD1 or TRBD2 (5 bases each). This CDR3 region has 17 residues. Trimming left V 1 base short and J 10 bases short, with 26 bases between. Germline V lookup: CDR1 SGHNT, CDR2 YYREEE (reference sequence). CDR3 loop: CASSLISGGIRGRGQYF. The CDR3 DNA sequence: TGTGCCAGCAGCTTGATATCAGGCGGCATACGGGGTAGGGGCCAGTACTTC.

The chain has TRBV12-2 and TRBJ2-1; the D call of TRBD1 is as the table states it, not checked on the DNA. TRBV12-2 is classified as a pseudogene. The CDR3 covers 14 residues. The CDR3 coding sequence is TGTGCAGGACTGGACAGGGGATCTGGCAATGAGCAGTTCTTC. It translates to CAGLDRGSGNEQFF.

J is TRBJ2-1 and V is TRBV4-1, with 9 bases lining up with TRBD2. Germline CDR1 MGHRA, CDR2 YSYEKL. The CDR3 is made up of 21 amino acids. V lost 1 base and J lost 0; bases outside the gene matches: 16. The CDR3 region has the DNA TGCGCCAGCAGCCAAGCCTGGGTTGGAGCGGGGGGACGTAGCTCCTACAATGAGCAGTTCTTC. Residues: CASSQAWVGAGGRSSYNEQFF.

This clone was recorded a few times. The chain has TRBV18 and TRBJ1-1, with D maybe TRBD1 (5 bases). Germline V lookup: CDR1 KGHSH, CDR2 LQKENI. The CDR3 runs to 14 residues. Deletions cut 2 bases from V and 0 bases from J, with 7 bases between. CDR3 DNA sequence: TGTGCCAGCTCACCAGGCAGGGTGAACACTGAAGCTTTCTTT. Its protein product is CASSPGRVNTEAFF.

This chain joins TRBV5-1 and TRBJ2-3; 13 bases line up with TRBD2. CDR1 SGHRS and CDR2 YFSETQ come from the germline V gene. V was pared by 4 bases and J by 1 base, with 3 bases of the junction left unmatched. The CDR3 contains 16 residues. CDR3 in DNA: TGCGCCAGCAGCCCCACTAGCGGGGGGGGCACAGATACGCAGTATTTT. The encoded protein is CASSPTSGGGTDTQYF.

The chain has TRBV5-1 and TRBJ2-5; D remains unclear. V gave up 3 bases and J gave up 5 bases, with 11 bases separating them. Germline V gene lookup returns CDR1 SGHRS and CDR2 YFSETQ. The length of the CDR3 is 13 residues. DNA for the CDR3: TGCGCCAGCAGCTCTACGGGCTCGGAGACCCAGTACTTC. It yields the protein CASSSTGSETQYF.

The chain uses TRBV5-1 and TRBJ2-1; tentative D call: TRBD1 (6 bases). Germline lookup yields CDR1 SGHRS and CDR2 YFSETQ. V shed 7 bases and J shed 3 bases, with 14 bases lying between them. The CDR3 has 14 amino acids. This chain's CDR3 is CASGGDRLYNEQFF. Here the CDR3 DNA reads TGCGCCAGCGGGGGTGACAGGCTCTACAATGAGCAGTTCTTC.

The rearrangement joins TRBV5-1 to TRBJ2-7; 7 nucleotides match TRBD2. The CDR3 is 14 residues long. Germline V lookup: CDR1 SGHRS, CDR2 YFSETQ. V shed 0 bases, J shed 7 bases, and the junction held 7 bases outside the gene matches. CDR3 loop: CASSLAGVAGEQYF. The DNA of the CDR3 is TGCGCCAGCAGCTTGGCCGGGGTAGCGGGTGAGCAGTACTTC.

The rearrangement uses TRBV19 and TRBJ1-2; perhaps TRBD1 as D (5 bases). V gave up 3 bases and J gave up 4 bases, with 12 bases separating them. CDR1 is LNHDA, CDR2 SQIVND, per germline (reference sequence). CDR3 length: 14 amino acids. In DNA form, the CDR3 reads TGTGCCAGTAGTATGGTGGCAGGGCCCTATGGCTACACCTTC. Its translation: CASSMVAGPYGYTF.